Listed below are T cell receptor beta chains from one sample, sequenced in a study of T cell clones after liver transplantation. The assay was immunoSEQ multiplex PCR, and TCRdb's table has in-frame clones only and misses some. The sample contains roughly 100,000 clones, about 86% of which appear only once. The starting material was CD4+ T cells from blood, obtained around 4 years after liver transplant. Every receptor here comes from a human patient who received a liver transplant. Some T cells may have come from the graft donor. Each CDR3 is given with its conserved first and last residue. D genes are given only for firm matches. Rows give clone size only sometimes, using once, few, many, or a class for an expanded clone.

d_gene	j_gene	abundance	v_gene	CDR3aa	CDR3nt
NA	TRBJ1-2	NA	TRBV7-9	CASSLVTDHGYTF	TGTGCCAGCAGCTTAGTGACGGACCATGGCTACACCTTC
NA	TRBJ2-5	NA	TRBV18	CASSSDFQETQYF	TGTGCCAGCTCATCGGACTTCCAAGAGACCCAGTACTTC
TRBD2	TRBJ2-3	NA	TRBV19	CASTQGLAGGSDTQYF	TGTGCCAGTACGCAAGGACTAGCGGGGGGATCAGATACGCAGTATTTT
NA	TRBJ1-4	NA	TRBV4-2	CASSQEGTGVGEKLFF	TGTGCCAGCAGCCAAGAAGGCACCGGGGTAGGGGAAAAACTGTTTTTT
NA	TRBJ1-1	NA	TRBV4-3	CASSQPGSEAFF	TGCGCCAGCAGCCAACCAGGGAGCGAAGCTTTCTTT
TRBD2	TRBJ2-1	NA	TRBV9	CASSPQVAGSSYNEQFF	TGTGCCAGCAGCCCCCAGGTAGCGGGGAGCTCCTACAATGAGCAGTTCTTC
NA	TRBJ1-1	once	TRBV7-3	CASSLGENTEAFF	TGTGCCAGCAGCTTAGGGGAGAACACTGAAGCTTTCTTT
TRBD1	TRBJ1-5	few	TRBV7-8	CASSSRQGGGDPGAQHF	TGTGCCAGCAGCTCCCGACAGGGAGGCGGGGACCCCGGGGCCCAGCATTTT
TRBD2	TRBJ2-1	NA	TRBV27	CASSGRLAGGYNEQFF	TGTGCCAGCAGTGGAAGACTAGCGGGAGGGTACAATGAGCAGTTCTTC
NA	TRBJ1-5	NA	TRBV2	CASREQGIGNQPQHF	TGTGCCAGCAGGGAACAGGGAATCGGCAATCAGCCCCAGCATTTT
NA	TRBJ2-7	NA	TRBV5-4	CASSLERGAYYEQYF	TGTGCCAGCAGCTTGGAACGGGGGGCTTACTACGAGCAGTACTTC
TRBD2	TRBJ2-1	NA	TRBV5-1	CASSPSGSAHEQFF	TGCGCCAGCAGTCCTAGCGGGAGTGCCCATGAGCAGTTCTTC
NA	TRBJ1-2	NA	TRBV5-5	CASTMRGPDYGYTF	TGTGCCAGCACCATGAGAGGTCCGGACTATGGCTACACCTTC
NA	TRBJ1-4	NA	TRBV11-2	CASSLSGQINEKLFF	TGTGCCAGCAGCTTAAGCGGACAGATTAATGAAAAACTGTTTTTT
NA	TRBJ1-1	NA	TRBV29-1	CSVHETGLKREAFF	TGCAGCGTCCACGAAACGGGGTTGAAGCGTGAAGCTTTCTTT
NA	TRBJ1-3	NA	TRBV10-1	CAIRGNTIYF	TGCGCCATCCGAGGAAACACCATATATTTT
NA	TRBJ2-5	NA	TRBV5-1	CASSSQVGETQYF	TGCGCCAGCAGCTCTCAGGTGGGAGAGACCCAGTACTTC
NA	TRBJ2-3	NA	TRBV2	CASSEVDTQYF	TGTGCCAGCAGTGAAGTGGATACGCAGTATTTT
NA	TRBJ1-2	NA	TRBV5-1	CASKSWSGGYGYTF	TGCGCCTCTAAATCATGGAGCGGGGGTTATGGCTACACCTTC
NA	TRBJ2-5	NA	TRBV19	CASSPRDAPKETQYF	TGTGCCAGTAGTCCAAGGGATGCCCCGAAAGAGACCCAGTACTTC
NA	TRBJ2-2	NA	TRBV11-2	CASSPGSSRAGELFF	TGTGCCAGCAGTCCCGGGTCTAGCCGGGCCGGGGAGCTGTTTTTT
NA	TRBJ1-1	NA	TRBV28	CASGGWGQGHGRAFF	TGTGCCAGCGGGGGTTGGGGGCAGGGACACGGTCGGGCTTTCTTT
TRBD1	TRBJ1-3	NA	TRBV9	CASSAQGGASGNTIYF	TGTGCCAGCAGCGCCCAGGGGGGTGCCTCTGGAAACACCATATATTTT
TRBD1	TRBJ2-4	NA	TRBV27	CASSPTGVGAKNIQYF	TGTGCCAGCAGTCCGACAGGGGTGGGAGCCAAAAACATTCAGTACTTC
NA	TRBJ2-7	once	TRBV5-4	CASSSQSYEQYF	TGTGCCAGCAGCTCTCAGTCCTACGAGCAGTACTTC
NA	TRBJ1-2	few	TRBV11-2	CASSFVRSDNYGYTF	TGTGCCAGCAGCTTCGTGAGAAGTGATAACTATGGCTACACCTTC
NA	TRBJ1-2	few	TRBV7-7	CASSPRPVAGYTF	TGTGCCAGCAGCCCGCGCCCGGTGGCTGGCTACACCTTC
NA	TRBJ2-7	NA	TRBV30	CAWGSWVNEQYF	TGTGCCTGGGGAAGTTGGGTGAACGAGCAGTACTTC
NA	TRBJ1-5	NA	TRBV12-5	CASGSGVGVGDQPQHF	TGTGCTAGTGGTTCGGGGGTCGGCGTAGGGGATCAGCCCCAGCATTTT
NA	TRBJ2-3	NA	TRBV2	CASSEVLTNTDTQYF	TGTGCCAGCAGTGAGGTGTTGACTAACACAGATACGCAGTATTTT
NA	TRBJ1-5	NA	TRBV6-1	CASNGGAHQPQHF	TGTGCCAGCAATGGAGGGGCACATCAGCCCCAGCATTTT
NA	TRBJ2-1	NA	TRBV9	CASSVATGMDEQFF	TGTGCCAGCAGCGTAGCTACAGGGATGGATGAGCAGTTCTTC
TRBD1	TRBJ2-7	NA	TRBV27	CASSNLAGGSEQYF	TGTGCCAGCAGTAACCTCGCAGGGGGTAGCGAGCAGTACTTC
NA	TRBJ2-7	few	TRBV27	CASKGLDFGEQYF	TGTGCCAGCAAAGGCCTCGACTTCGGCGAGCAGTACTTC
TRBD2	TRBJ2-1	few	TRBV7-2	CASSLEVGGAFEQFF	TGTGCCAGCAGCTTAGAGGTCGGGGGGGCCTTTGAGCAGTTCTTC
TRBD2	TRBJ2-3	NA	TRBV7-2	CASSLGLAGVGGDTQYF	TGTGCCAGCAGCTTAGGTTTAGCGGGGGTAGGGGGAGATACGCAGTATTTT
NA	TRBJ2-2	NA	TRBV5-1	CASSLVVSETGELFF	TGCGCCAGCAGCTTGGTGGTCTCCGAGACCGGGGAGCTGTTTTTT
TRBD1	TRBJ1-4	NA	TRBV25-1	CASSPQGASNEKLFF	TGTGCCAGCAGCCCACAGGGGGCTTCTAATGAAAAACTGTTTTTT
NA	TRBJ2-1	NA	TRBV6-1	CASSEGGSYNEQFF	TGTGCCAGCAGTGAAGGAGGCTCCTACAATGAGCAGTTCTTC
NA	TRBJ1-1	NA	TRBV28	CASSLYPAENTEAFF	TGTGCCAGCAGCCTCTACCCGGCAGAGAACACTGAAGCTTTCTTT
NA	TRBJ1-2	NA	TRBV30	CAWSPGPSKGYTF	TGTGCCTGGAGCCCCGGGCCCTCTAAAGGCTACACCTTC
TRBD2	TRBJ2-1	NA	TRBV6-5	CASRYGGGGNEQFF	TGTGCCAGCAGATACGGCGGGGGAGGCAATGAGCAGTTCTTC
TRBD2	TRBJ2-1	NA	TRBV2	CASSTSGISYNEQFF	TGTGCCAGCAGTACCAGCGGGATCTCCTACAATGAGCAGTTCTTC
TRBD1	TRBJ1-5	NA	TRBV5-1	CASSPTGQGAQPQHF	TGCGCCAGCAGCCCGACGGGACAGGGGGCTCAGCCCCAGCATTTT
TRBD2	TRBJ2-5	NA	TRBV4-1	CASSQVGSGRPETQYF	TGCGCCAGCAGCCAAGTCGGCAGCGGGAGGCCCGAGACCCAGTACTTC
NA	TRBJ2-3	few	TRBV4-1	CASSQGGSGPTDTQYF	TGCGCCAGCAGCCAAGGGGGTAGCGGCCCCACAGATACGCAGTATTTT
TRBD1	TRBJ1-4	NA	TRBV11-2	CASSPRQGIAKKLFF	TGTGCCAGCAGCCCACGACAGGGGATAGCCAAAAAACTGTTTTTT
NA	TRBJ1-3	NA	TRBV5-4	CASSLGGLASQGSGNTIYF	TGTGCCAGCAGCTTGGGGGGTCTGGCGTCCCAAGGCTCTGGAAACACCATATATTTT
NA	TRBJ2-1	NA	TRBV15	CATEGGSYNEQFF	TGTGCCACCGAGGGGGGTTCCTACAATGAGCAGTTCTTC
NA	TRBJ1-6	NA	TRBV6-6	CASSQGNSPLHF	TGTGCCAGCAGCCAGGGGAATTCACCCCTCCACTTT
NA	TRBJ2-3	NA	TRBV5-1	CASSPTGVEDTQYF	TGCGCCAGCAGCCCCACCGGCGTGGAAGATACGCAGTATTTT
NA	TRBJ2-7	NA	TRBV5-1	CASSDWRDRTSYEQYF	TGCGCCAGCAGTGACTGGCGGGACCGTACTTCCTACGAGCAGTACTTC
NA	TRBJ2-5	NA	TRBV11-3	CASQGPGETQYF	TGTGCCAGTCAGGGGCCGGGGGAGACCCAGTACTTC
NA	TRBJ1-1	NA	TRBV10-2	CATIRGGNTEAFF	TGCGCCACCATAAGGGGGGGGAACACTGAAGCTTTCTTT
NA	TRBJ2-7	few	TRBV6-6	CASSSPGRLWWQYF	TGTGCCAGCAGTTCGCCGGGACGGCTCTGGTGGCAGTACTTC
NA	TRBJ1-5	NA	TRBV6-5	CASSNSPTVNQPQHF	TGTGCCAGCAGTAATTCCCCGACAGTCAATCAGCCCCAGCATTTT